The T cell receptor beta chain under discussion was sequenced for a study of breast tumors, draining lymph nodes, adjacent tissues (dated by TCRdb to the mid-2010s). Study-wide context: The study compared TCR beta repertoires across tumor, adjacent nontumor tissue and axillary lymph nodes from breast cancer patients. The study aimed to assess the relationships and possible T-cell exchange between tumor, surrounding tissue and draining lymph node repertoires in human breast cancer. Summary of the overall study and its limitations: The data were considered consistent with the idea that most tumor T cells come from the lymph node and then expand in tumor tissue. T-cell repertoire diversity in tumors was found to be lower than in lymph nodes but higher than in nontumor tissue, and preferential V and J gene usage was observed. The conclusion that tumor T cells originate in lymph nodes was framed as consistent with a hypothesis rather than directly demonstrated. Tumor and nontumor tissue repertoires were found to be significantly more similar in luminal-like than in basal-like breast cancer.

The sequencer listed for this sample is Illumina HiSeq 2000. TCR beta chain libraries were generated through multiplex PCR amplification. High-throughput sequencing was used to analyze the amplified TCR beta chain products. TCRdb handled the public reads itself, with Q25 trimming in fastp and clone calling in MiXCR, and kept productive beta chains. Identical CDR3 protein sequences are pooled into one entry, listed with their most common genes and DNA. Present in this sample are a few hundred thousand distinct CDR3 sequences, under 40% of which were seen just once. 3% to 4% of the sample lies in the top ten. The germline ends are 22 bases apart after V is trimmed by 0 bases and J by 7 bases. Inclusive of the bounding cysteine and phenylalanine, the CDR3 is 16 residues long. Kept here is only the CDR3 DNA, which spans 48 bases and is read in frame from base 1. CDR1 DFQATT and CDR2 SNEGSKA are derived from the germline V gene (reference sequence).

Lymph node samples were obtained from the axillary draining lymph nodes of breast cancer patients. About this clonotype: Its antigen is unknown. Qualities for individual bases were not recorded, and no much larger clone is one base off.

This receptor was obtained from a female donor with breast cancer. Some clones in this sample may be carry-over from other donors' samples. The material sequenced was axillary lymph node tissue. The rearranged segments are TRBV20-1 and TRBJ2-7; the D gene is possibly TRBD1 or TRBD2, each agreeing over 5 bases. The CDR3 in this case is CSARDLRGPRTGEQYF. DNA sequence: TGCAGTGCTAGAGATTTGAGGGGACCTCGAACCGGGGAGCAGTACTTC.